The T cell receptor (beta chain) under discussion was sequenced for a study of T cells after yellow fever vaccination. General study results and limits: A small share of clonotypes appeared in both CD4 and CD8 compartments. Post-booster repertoires again held most primary-vaccination clones (approximately 96% CD4, over 80% CD8).

As concerns this clonotype: Its antigen is unidentified.

CDR3 length: 19 amino acids. The germline V gene has CDR1 SGHNT and CDR2 YYREEE (reference sequence). Trimming cost V 1 base and J 2 bases; bases outside gene matches: 11. TCRdb redid the calling of the 5' RACE reads with MiXCR, one entry per CDR3 protein. The sample yields about 73,000 distinct CDR3 sequences, approximately 8% seen once. The material was CD8+ T cells sorted from PBMCs, obtained on the day of the yellow fever booster vaccination. The genes are TRBV5-4 and TRBJ2-3, with 12 bases identical to TRBD2. This receptor was identified in a man aged 25-40 years who received the YFV17D yellow fever vaccine. The CDR3 nucleotides are TGTGCCAGCAGCTTGTCCCTTGTGGGACTAGCGGGTTTCACAGATACGCAGTATTTT. Protein product: CASSLSLVGLAGFTDTQYF.